This TCR beta chain derives from a study of blood T cells in healthy people across ages. Points from the study as a whole: When set beside aged donors, long-lived donors presented more naive CD4+ cells and higher diversity.

A sample-barcoded 5' primer and a J-beta primer mix were used in a second PCR of roughly 7 to 11 cycles. TCRdb called the 5' RACE reads again in MiXCR, with one record for every CDR3 protein. The sample carries roughly 800,000 distinct CDR3 sequences, roughly 25% recorded once. To note about this clonotype: The antigen is not known.

CDR1 and CDR2 (germline): SGHRS, YFSETQ. Trimming stripped 0 bases from V and 10 bases from J, with 7 bases between. The CDR3 length is 11 residues. The same specimen was also included in a second study, on T cells of mothers and their children.

The clonotype was recovered from a boy between 10 and 17 years old in good health. Sequences were obtained from blood. The V gene is TRBV5-1, the J gene TRBJ1-2; possible D gene TRBD1, 5 bases. Written as DNA, the CDR3 is TGCGCCAGCAGCTTGGAGGGACCCTACACCTTC. Amino acid sequence: CASSLEGPYTF.